This TCR beta chain is from a study of blood T cell repertoires in COVID-19. Per the study methods: Cell counts per sample came from amplifying reference gene primers. The method was immunoSEQ multiplex PCR; TCRdb's version includes in-frame clones alone and lacks a portion of them. The V and J calls and the clone size are those of that table, but D and trimming were determined from the DNA. The repertoire consists of roughly 150,000 clones, with around 81% occurring once and the leading ten covering 6.5% to 9%. The CDR3 is 14 residues long. Trimming removed 2 bases at V and 2 bases at J, with 8 bases between. Germline-derived CDR1 and CDR2 are SGDLS and YYNGEE.

This sequence joins TRBV9 and TRBJ2-1; D is unclear. The clonotype comes from a woman older than 75 with COVID-19, enrolled during active disease. Material: peripheral blood. CDR3 DNA sequence: TGTGCCAGCAGCGTGGCAGAAGCCTACAATGAGCAGTTCTTC. It specifies CASSVAEAYNEQFF.